The sequence of this TCR beta chain was determined in a study of T cells in localized non-small cell lung cancer. Notes on the study in general: Clonality peaked in uninvolved adjacent lung rather than tumor.

About this clone itself: What it recognizes is unknown.

The protocol was immunoSEQ multiplex PCR, while the TCRdb copy is restricted to in-frame clones and leaves out a portion. The sample lists about 54,000 clones, approximately 82% seen once, with 15% to 20% in the top ten. Sequencing was performed on peripheral blood, taken before any cancer treatment. This TCR came from a female donor at least 60 years old with stage II squamous cell lung carcinoma.

CDR3 sequence: CASSLVGRGSGTDTQYF. Here the CDR3 DNA reads TGTGCCAGCAGCTTAGTAGGGAGGGGCTCGGGCACAGATACGCAGTATTTT. The J gene is TRBJ2-3, the V gene TRBV7-2, with 7 bases identical to TRBD2. The CDR3 extends over 17 amino acids. Germline V lookup: CDR1 SGHTA, CDR2 FQGNSA. J lost 1 base, V lost 1 base, and 8 bases had no gene match.